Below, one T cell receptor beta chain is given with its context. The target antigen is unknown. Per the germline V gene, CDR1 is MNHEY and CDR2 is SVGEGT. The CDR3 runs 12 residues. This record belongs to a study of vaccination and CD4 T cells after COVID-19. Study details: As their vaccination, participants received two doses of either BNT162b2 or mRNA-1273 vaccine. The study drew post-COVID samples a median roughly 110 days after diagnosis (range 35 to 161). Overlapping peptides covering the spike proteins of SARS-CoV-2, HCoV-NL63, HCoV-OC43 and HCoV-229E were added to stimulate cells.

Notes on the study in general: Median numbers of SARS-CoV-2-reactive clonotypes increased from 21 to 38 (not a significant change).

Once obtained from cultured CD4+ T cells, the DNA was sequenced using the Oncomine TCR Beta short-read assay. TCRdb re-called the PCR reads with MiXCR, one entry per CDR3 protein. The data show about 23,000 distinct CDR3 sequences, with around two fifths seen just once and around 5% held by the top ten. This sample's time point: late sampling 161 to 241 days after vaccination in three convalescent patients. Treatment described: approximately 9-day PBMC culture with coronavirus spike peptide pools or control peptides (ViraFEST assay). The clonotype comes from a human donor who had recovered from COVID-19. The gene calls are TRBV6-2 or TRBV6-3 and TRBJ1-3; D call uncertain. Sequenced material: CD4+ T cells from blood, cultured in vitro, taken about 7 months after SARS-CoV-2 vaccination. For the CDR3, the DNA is TGTGGCACCCTCGGGCGTGGAAACACCATATATTTT. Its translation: CGTLGRGNTIYF.